This T cell receptor beta chain came from a study of CD8+ T cells in alopecia areata. In the study overall: Treatment comprised oral tofacitinib, 5 to 10 mg twice daily, in treated patients. General study findings and limits: Scalp clonality decreased significantly with tofacitinib, and so did expanded CD8+ clones among the top 100.

As to this clone: Its antigen is currently unknown.

In germline, CDR1 is SQVTM, CDR2 ANQGSEA. The length of the CDR3 is 18 residues. Unmatched junction bases numbered 16, after V lost 2 bases and J lost 1 base. cDNA prepared by RNA extraction and subsequent reverse transcription served as the template for sequencing. TCRdb's copy holds only in-frame clones and misses some; the assay was immunoSEQ multiplex PCR. The table includes roughly 99,000 clones, roughly 84% detected once. Noted treatment: oral pan-JAK inhibitor, 5-10 mg twice daily. In alopecia areata patients, both lesional scalp punch biopsies and peripheral blood were collected. This TCR came from a human donor with alopecia areata. The V call is TRBV29-1, the J call TRBJ2-5; 7 nucleotides agree with TRBD1. Sequences were derived from CD8+ T cells sorted from blood, sampled at week 24, from a patient treated with tofacitinib. The CDR3 sequence is CSVEPGQSTRGVQETQYF. The CDR3 nucleotides are TGCAGCGTTGAACCGGGACAGTCTACGAGGGGCGTCCAAGAGACCCAGTACTTC.